The present TCR beta chain was sequenced within a study of T cells in Graves' hyperthyroidism and ophthalmopathy. Study-wide results and caveats: Stable hyperthyroidism was told apart from ophthalmopathy by a model built on 13 V-J features.

This clonotype was seen many times. Antigen unknown. Amplified regions were TCR beta CDR3 sequences from RNA transcripts. The primer set for the first-round RT-PCR of the TCR CDR3 was HTBI. TCRdb passed the multiplex PCR reads through MiXCR, listing each CDR3 protein once. The table lists around 480,000 distinct CDR3 sequences, around 15% of them singletons. No ophthalmopathy progression within 18 months constituted stable Graves' hyperthyroidism. The study enrolled patients aged 18 to 65 with newly diagnosed hyperthyroidism of under 2 months' duration. Exclusion of a patient resulted from uncontrolled infection, other autoimmune disease, pregnancy or lactation. The sample comprised blood. This TCR was recovered from a woman in her late teens or twenties with Graves' hyperthyroidism.

DNA of the CDR3: TGTGCCAGCTCACGTGGAGACAACACCTACGAGCAGTACTTC. Translating it yields CASSRGDNTYEQYF. This chain uses TRBV18 with TRBJ2-7; D not resolved. The CDR3 totals 14 residues. Germline V gives CDR1 KGHSH, CDR2 LQKENI. V was cut by 4 bases and J by 2 bases, with 12 bases left in between.